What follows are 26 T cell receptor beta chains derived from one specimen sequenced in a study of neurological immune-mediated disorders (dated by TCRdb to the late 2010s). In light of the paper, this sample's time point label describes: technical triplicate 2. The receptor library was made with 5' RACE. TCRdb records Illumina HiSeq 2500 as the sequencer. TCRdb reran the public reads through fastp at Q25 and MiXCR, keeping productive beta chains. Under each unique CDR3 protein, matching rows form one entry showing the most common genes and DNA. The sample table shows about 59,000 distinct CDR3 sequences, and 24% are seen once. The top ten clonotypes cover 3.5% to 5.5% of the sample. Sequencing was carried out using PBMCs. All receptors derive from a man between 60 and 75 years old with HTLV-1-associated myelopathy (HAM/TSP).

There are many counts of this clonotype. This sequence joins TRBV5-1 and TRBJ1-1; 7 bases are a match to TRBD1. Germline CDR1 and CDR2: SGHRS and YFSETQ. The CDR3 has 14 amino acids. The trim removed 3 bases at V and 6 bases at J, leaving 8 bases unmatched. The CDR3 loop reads CASSSTGAHAEAFF. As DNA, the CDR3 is TGCGCCAGCAGCTCCACAGGGGCTCACGCTGAAGCTTTCTTT.

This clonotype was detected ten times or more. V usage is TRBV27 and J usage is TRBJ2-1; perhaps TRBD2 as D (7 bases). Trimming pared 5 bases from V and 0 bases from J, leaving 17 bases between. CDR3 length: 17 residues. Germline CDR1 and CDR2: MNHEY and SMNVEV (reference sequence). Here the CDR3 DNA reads TGTGCCAGCAGTCCCCTGGGGGGGCCCAGCTCCTACAATGAGCAGTTCTTC. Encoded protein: CASSPLGGPSSYNEQFF.

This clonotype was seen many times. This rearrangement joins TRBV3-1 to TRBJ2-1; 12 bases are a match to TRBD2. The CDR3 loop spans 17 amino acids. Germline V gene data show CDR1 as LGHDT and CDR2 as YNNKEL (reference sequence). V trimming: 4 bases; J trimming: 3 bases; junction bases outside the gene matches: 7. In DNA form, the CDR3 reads TGTGCCAGCAGCCCGCGGACTAGCGGGATCGGCTACAATGAGCAGTTCTTC. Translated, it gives CASSPRTSGIGYNEQFF.

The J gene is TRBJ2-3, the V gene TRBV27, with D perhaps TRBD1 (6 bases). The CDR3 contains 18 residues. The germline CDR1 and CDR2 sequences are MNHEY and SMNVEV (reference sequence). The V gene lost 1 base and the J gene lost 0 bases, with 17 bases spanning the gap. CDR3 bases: TGTGCCAGCAGTTTATTCTCCAACCGGGACATTAGCACAGATACGCAGTATTTT. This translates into CASSLFSNRDISTDTQYF.

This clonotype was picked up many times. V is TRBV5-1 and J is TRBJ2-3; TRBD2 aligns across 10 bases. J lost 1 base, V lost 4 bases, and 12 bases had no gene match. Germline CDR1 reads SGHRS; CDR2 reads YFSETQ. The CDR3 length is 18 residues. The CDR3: CASSPPSSGSDRTDTQYF. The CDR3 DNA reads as TGCGCCAGCAGCCCACCATCTAGCGGGAGTGATCGCACAGATACGCAGTATTTT.

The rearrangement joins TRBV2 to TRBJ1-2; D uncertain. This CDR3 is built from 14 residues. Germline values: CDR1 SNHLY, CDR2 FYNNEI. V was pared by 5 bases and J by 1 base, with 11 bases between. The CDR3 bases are TGTGCCAGCAGTCGTACAGTGCTTAACTATGGCTACACCTTC. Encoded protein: CASSRTVLNYGYTF.

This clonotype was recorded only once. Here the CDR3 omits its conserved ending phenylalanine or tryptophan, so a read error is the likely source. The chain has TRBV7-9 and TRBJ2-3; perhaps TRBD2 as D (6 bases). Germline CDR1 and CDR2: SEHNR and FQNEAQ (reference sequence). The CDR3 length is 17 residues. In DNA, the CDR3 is TGTGCCAGCAGCTTAGGAGGAGGGCCCTCAGGCACATATACGCAGTATTTA. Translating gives CASSLGGGPSGTYTQYL.

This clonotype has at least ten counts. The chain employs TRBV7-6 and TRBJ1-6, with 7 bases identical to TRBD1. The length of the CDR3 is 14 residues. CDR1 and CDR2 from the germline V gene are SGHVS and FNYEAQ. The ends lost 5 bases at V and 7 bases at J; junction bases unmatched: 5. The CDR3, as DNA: TGTGCCAGCAGCCGGGACAGCAGAAATTCACCCCTCCACTTT. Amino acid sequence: CASSRDSRNSPLHF.

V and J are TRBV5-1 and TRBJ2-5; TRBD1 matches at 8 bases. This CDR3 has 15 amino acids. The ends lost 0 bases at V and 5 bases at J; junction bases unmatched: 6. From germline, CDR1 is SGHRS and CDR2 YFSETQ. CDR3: CASSLAQGAYETQYF. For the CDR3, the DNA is TGCGCCAGCAGCTTGGCGCAGGGGGCATATGAGACCCAGTACTTC.

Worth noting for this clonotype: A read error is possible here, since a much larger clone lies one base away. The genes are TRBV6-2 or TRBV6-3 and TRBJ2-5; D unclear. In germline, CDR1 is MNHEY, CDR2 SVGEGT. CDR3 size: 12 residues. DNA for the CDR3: TGTTCCAGCAAGCAGGACCAAGAGACCCAGTACTTC. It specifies CSSKQDQETQYF.

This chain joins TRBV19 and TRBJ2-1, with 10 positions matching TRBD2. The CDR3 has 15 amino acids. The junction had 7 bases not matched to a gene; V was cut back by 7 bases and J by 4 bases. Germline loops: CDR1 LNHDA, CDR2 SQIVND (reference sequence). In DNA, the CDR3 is TGTGCCAGTAAAAGCGATAGCGGGAGGTACAATGAGCAGTTCTTC. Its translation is CASKSDSGRYNEQFF.

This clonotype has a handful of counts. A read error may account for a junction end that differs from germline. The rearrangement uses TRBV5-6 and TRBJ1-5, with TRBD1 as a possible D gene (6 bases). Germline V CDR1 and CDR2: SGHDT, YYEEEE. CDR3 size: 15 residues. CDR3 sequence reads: CASSSRGGGNHPQHF. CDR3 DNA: TGTGCCAGCAGCTCAAGGGGCGGGGGCAATCACCCCCAGCATTTT.

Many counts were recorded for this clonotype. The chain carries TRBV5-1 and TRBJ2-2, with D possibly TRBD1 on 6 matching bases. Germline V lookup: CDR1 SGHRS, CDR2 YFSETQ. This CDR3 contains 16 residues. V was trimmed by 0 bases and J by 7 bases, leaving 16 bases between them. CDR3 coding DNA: TGCGCCAGCAGCTTGGGGGAACCGACAGGACGCGGGGAGCTGTTTTTT. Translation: CASSLGEPTGRGELFF.

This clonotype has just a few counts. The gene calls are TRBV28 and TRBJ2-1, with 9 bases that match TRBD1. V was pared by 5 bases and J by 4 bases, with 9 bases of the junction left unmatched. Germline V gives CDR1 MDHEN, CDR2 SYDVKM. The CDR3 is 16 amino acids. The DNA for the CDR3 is TGTGCCAGCAGTCCAAGGAGACAGGGGGTTTACAATGAGCAGTTCTTC. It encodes CASSPRRQGVYNEQFF.

DNA for the CDR3: TGTGCCAGCACCTCCGGGACAGGGGGAAGCGAGCAGTACTTC. This sequence encodes CASTSGTGGSEQYF. The V gene is TRBV6-1, the J gene TRBJ2-7, with 11 bases identical to TRBD1. Trimming took 7 bases from V and 6 from J; bases not matched to a gene: 8. CDR1 is MNHNS and CDR2 is SASEGT in the germline V gene. CDR3 size: 14 residues.

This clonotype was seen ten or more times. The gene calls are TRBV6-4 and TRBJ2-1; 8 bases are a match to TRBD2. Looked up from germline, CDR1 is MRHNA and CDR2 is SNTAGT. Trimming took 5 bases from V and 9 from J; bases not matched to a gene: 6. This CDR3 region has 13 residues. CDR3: CASSTTSAGEQFF. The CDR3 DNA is TGTGCCAGCAGTACGACTAGCGCCGGTGAGCAGTTCTTC.

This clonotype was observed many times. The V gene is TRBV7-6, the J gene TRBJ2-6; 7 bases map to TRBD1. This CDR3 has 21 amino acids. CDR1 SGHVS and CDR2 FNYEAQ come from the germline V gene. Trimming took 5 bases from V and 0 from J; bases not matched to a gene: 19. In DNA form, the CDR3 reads TGTGCCAGCAGCCCCGCACGGGACCGGGACAGCGATTCCTCTGGGGCCAACGTCCTGACTTTC. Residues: CASSPARDRDSDSSGANVLTF.

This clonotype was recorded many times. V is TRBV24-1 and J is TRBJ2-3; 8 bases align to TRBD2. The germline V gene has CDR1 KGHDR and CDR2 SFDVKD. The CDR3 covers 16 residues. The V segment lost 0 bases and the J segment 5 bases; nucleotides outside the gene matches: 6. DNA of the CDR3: TGTGCCACCAGTGATTTGCCAGCGGGAGTCGGAGATACGCAGTATTTT. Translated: CATSDLPAGVGDTQYF.

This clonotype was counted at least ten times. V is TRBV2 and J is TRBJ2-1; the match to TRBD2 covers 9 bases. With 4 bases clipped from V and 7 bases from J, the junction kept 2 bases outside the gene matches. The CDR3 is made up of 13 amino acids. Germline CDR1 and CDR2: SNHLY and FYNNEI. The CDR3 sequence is CASSGLAGNEQFF. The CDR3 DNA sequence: TGTGCCAGCAGTGGTCTAGCGGGGAATGAGCAGTTCTTC.

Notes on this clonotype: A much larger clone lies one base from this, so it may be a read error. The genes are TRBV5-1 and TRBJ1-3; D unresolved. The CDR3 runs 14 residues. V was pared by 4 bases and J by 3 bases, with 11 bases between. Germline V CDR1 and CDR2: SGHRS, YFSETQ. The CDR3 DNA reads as TGCGCCAGCAGCCTGGACGACTATGGAAACACCATATATTTT. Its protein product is CASSLDDYGNTIYF.

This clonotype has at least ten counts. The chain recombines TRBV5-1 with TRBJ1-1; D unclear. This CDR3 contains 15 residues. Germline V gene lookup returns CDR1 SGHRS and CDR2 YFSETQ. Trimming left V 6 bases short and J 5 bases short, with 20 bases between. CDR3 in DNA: TGCGCCAGCAACTCGGAGGTGCGGGGATCAACTGAAGCTTTCTTT. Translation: CASNSEVRGSTEAFF.

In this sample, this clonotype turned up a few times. This chain's CDR3 is CASTKLRGPRDRVSYNEQFF. Written as DNA, the CDR3 is TGTGCCAGCACAAAATTACGGGGCCCTCGGGACAGGGTCTCCTACAATGAGCAGTTCTTC. V and J are TRBV12-3 or TRBV12-4 and TRBJ2-1; 9 bases agree with TRBD1. The V segment lost 7 bases and the J segment 0 bases; nucleotides outside the gene matches: 19. The CDR3 spans 20 residues.

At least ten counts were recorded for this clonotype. CDR3 residues: CASSLSGTLQETQYF. CDR3 nucleotides: TGTGCCAGCAGCTTATCCGGGACACTACAAGAGACCCAGTACTTC. V is TRBV7-9 and J is TRBJ2-5, with a possible D match to TRBD1 (6 bases). The V end lost 2 bases, the J end lost 2 bases, and 12 bases lay between the germline ends. This CDR3 region has 15 residues. The germline CDR1 and CDR2 sequences are SEHNR and FQNEAQ (reference sequence).

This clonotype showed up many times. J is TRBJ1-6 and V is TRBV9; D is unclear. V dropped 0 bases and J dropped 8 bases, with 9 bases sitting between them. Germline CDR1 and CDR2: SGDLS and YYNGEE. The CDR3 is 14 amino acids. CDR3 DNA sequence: TGTGCCAGCAGCGTAGAAATGAGGGATTCACCCCTCCACTTT. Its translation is CASSVEMRDSPLHF.

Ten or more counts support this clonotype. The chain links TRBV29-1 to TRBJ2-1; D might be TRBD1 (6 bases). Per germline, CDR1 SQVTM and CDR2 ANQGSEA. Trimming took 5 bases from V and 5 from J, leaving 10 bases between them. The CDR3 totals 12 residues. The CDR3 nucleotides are TGCAGCGTTTGCAGGGGCCACAATGAGCAGTTCTTC. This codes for CSVCRGHNEQFF.

The CDR3 bases are TGCAGTGCTAGAGGACAGGGGGCCACAGATACGCAGTATTTT. It encodes CSARGQGATDTQYF. The V and J genes are TRBV20-1 and TRBJ2-3; TRBD1 matches 10 bases. The CDR3 is 14 residues long. V shed 1 base and J 2 bases; nucleotides not matched to a gene: 0. Germline V gene lookup returns CDR1 DFQATT and CDR2 SNEGSKA (reference sequence).